This TCR beta chain was documented in a study of cytomegalovirus exposure and HLA in healthy donors. The PCR contained 60 Vbeta and 13 Jbeta primers. Method: immunoSEQ multiplex PCR; TCRdb's copy keeps in-frame clones and lacks some. The sample shows about 160,000 clones, around 88% of them seen only once. The germline gives CDR1 MNHEY, CDR2 SMNVEV (reference sequence). With 6 bases removed from V and 4 bases from J, the gap between germline ends came to 15 bases. There are 14 residues in the CDR3. Source material: PBMCs. The TCR was taken from a woman in her 30s in good health and CMV-seronegative. The gene calls are TRBV27 and TRBJ1-2, with a possible D match to TRBD1 (6 bases). The CDR3, as DNA: TGTGCCAGCAGCCCTATGGGGGGGGCCTATGGCTACACCTTC. It specifies CASSPMGGAYGYTF.